These 7 T cell receptor beta chains originate from one sample sequenced in a study of cytomegalovirus exposure and HLA in healthy donors. 13 Jbeta primers and 60 Vbeta primers were used for the PCR. The assay was immunoSEQ multiplex PCR, and TCRdb's table has in-frame clones only and misses some. The table has fewer than 140,000 clones, approximately 79% seen once. Specimen: PBMCs. The receptors originated from a man aged 55 to 70 in good health and CMV-seronegative.

V is TRBV18 and J is TRBJ1-3; D unclear. The V and J ends lost 6 bases and 0 bases respectively, with 9 bases between them. Germline-derived CDR1 and CDR2 are KGHSH and LQKENI. The CDR3 contains 14 residues. The DNA for the CDR3 is TGTGCCAGCTCCCCAGGAGACTCTGGAAACACCATATATTTT. The encoded protein is CASSPGDSGNTIYF.

Here the CDR3 DNA reads TGTGCCAGCAGTCCTACTGTCACAGATACGCAGTATTTT. Translating it yields CASSPTVTDTQYF. This chain links TRBV11-2 with TRBJ2-3; no clear D gene. In germline, CDR1 is SGHAT, CDR2 FQNNGV. The CDR3 covers 13 residues. Between the trimmed V and J ends, which lost 6 bases and 2 bases, there was a span of 9 bases.

This sequence joins TRBV7-8 and TRBJ1-2, with TRBD1 matching over 7 bases. Germline lookup yields CDR1 SGHVS and CDR2 FQNEAQ. J was trimmed by 7 bases and V by 1 base; bases with no gene match: 9. This CDR3 has 15 residues. Here the CDR3 DNA reads TGTGCCAGCAGCTTAGAACTCTCAGGGGGTGGTGGCTACACCTTC. Protein product: CASSLELSGGGGYTF. The whole variable domain, filled in from reference TRBV7-8 and TRBJ1-2, reads GAGVSQSPRYKVAKRGQDVALRCDPISGHVSLFWYQQALGQGPEFLTYFQNEAQLDKSGLPSDRFFAERPEGSVSTLKIQRTQQEDSAVYLCASSLELSGGGGYTFGSGTRLTVV.

The chain combines TRBV5-1 with TRBJ2-5; D possibly corresponds to TRBD1 (6 bases). In germline, CDR1 is SGHRS, CDR2 YFSETQ. CDR3 size: 14 residues. Trimming took 3 bases from V and 2 from J, leaving 11 bases between them. CDR3 sequence (DNA): TGCGCCAGCAGCTCTGGACAGCCACAAGAGACCCAGTACTTC. Its protein is CASSSGQPQETQYF.

The chain links TRBV6-1 to TRBJ2-7; the match to TRBD1 covers 7 bases. Trimming at V came to 6 bases and at J to 3 bases, leaving 5 bases not matched to a gene. Germline assignment: CDR1 MNHNS and CDR2 SASEGT. The CDR3 extends over 13 amino acids. The CDR3 region has the DNA TGTGCCAGCAGCCGAGGGGGCGGCTACGAGCAGTACGTC. It is translated as CASSRGGGYEQYV.

The chain employs TRBV28 and TRBJ2-3; D is possibly TRBD1 (5 bases). Germline V gives CDR1 MDHEN, CDR2 SYDVKM. Trimming shortened V by 7 bases and J by 2 bases, and 10 bases separated the two germline ends. The CDR3 is made up of 13 amino acids. This chain's CDR3 is CASTDSYTDTQYF. CDR3 nucleotides: TGTGCCAGCACCGACAGTTACACAGATACGCAGTATTTT.

This chain links TRBV11-2 with TRBJ2-7; D might be TRBD1 (6 bases). V was shortened by 3 bases and J by 0 bases, with 9 bases between the two germline ends. Germline assignment: CDR1 SGHAT and CDR2 FQNNGV. The CDR3 covers 14 residues. Here the CDR3 DNA reads TGTGCCAGCAGCTTCGGACAGCACTCCTACGAGCAGTACTTC. Residues: CASSFGQHSYEQYF.